Shown below are 29 T cell receptor beta chains from a single sample sequenced in a study of beta chain features in type 1 diabetes. cDNA synthesis used the whole RNA isolate, giving expressed TCRB sequences. TCRdb keeps only in-frame clones here, not all; method: immunoSEQ multiplex PCR. The sample lists more than 300,000 clones; roughly 12% were seen once. Material: naive CD4+ T cells from blood. Every receptor here comes from a man aged 18 to 29 in good health.

This clone has just a few counts. V gene TRBV4-2 combines with J gene TRBJ2-7, with 11 bases lining up with TRBD2. CDR3 length: 16 amino acids. V trimming: 0 bases; J trimming: 5 bases; junction bases outside the gene matches: 6. Germline assignment: CDR1 LGHNA and CDR2 YNFKEQ. CDR3 residues: CASSQDTSGSRDEQYF. CDR3 DNA sequence: TGTGCCAGCAGCCAAGATACTAGCGGGAGTCGCGACGAGCAGTACTTC.

This rearrangement joins TRBV29-1 to TRBJ2-3; 7 bases are a match to TRBD1. V lost 7 bases and J lost 0; bases outside the gene matches: 7. CDR3 size: 14 residues. The germline V gene encodes CDR1 SQVTM and CDR2 ANQGSEA. The CDR3 region is CSGKGQLSTDTQYF. CDR3 DNA sequence: TGCAGCGGGAAGGGACAGCTTAGCACAGATACGCAGTATTTT.

The chain couples TRBV5-1 to TRBJ2-2; 15 positions agree with TRBD2. Germline CDR1 SGHRS, CDR2 YFSETQ. This CDR3 is built from 16 residues. With 4 bases clipped from V and 5 bases from J, the junction kept 3 bases outside the gene matches. CDR3 coding DNA: TGCGCCAGCAGCGCCGGGACTAGCGGGAGGACCGGGGAGCTGTTTTTT. Its protein product is CASSAGTSGRTGELFF.

The chain is built from TRBV7-2 and TRBJ2-1; 10 bases are a match to TRBD1. CDR1 is SGHTA, CDR2 FQGNSA, per germline. This CDR3 has 16 residues. V was pared by 0 bases and J by 8 bases, with 7 bases of the junction left unmatched. The CDR3 DNA is TGTGCCAGCAGCTTAGCGAGGACAGGGGGTGGGGATGAGCAGTTCTTC. Its protein product is CASSLARTGGGDEQFF.

The DNA of the CDR3 is TGTGCCAGCAGCAAAATGGGACTAGCGGGCACAGATACGCAGTATTTT. It encodes CASSKMGLAGTDTQYF. The chain has TRBV5-4 and TRBJ2-3; 11 bases line up with TRBD2. There are 16 residues in the CDR3. Germline V gives CDR1 SGHNT, CDR2 YYREEE (reference sequence). Trimming cost V 4 bases and J 1 base; bases outside gene matches: 5.

This clone has more than one count but fewer than ten. The chain is built from TRBV28 and TRBJ2-7; 7 positions agree with TRBD1. Germline CDR1 is MDHEN and CDR2 is SYDVKM. The ends lost 6 bases at V and 4 bases at J; junction bases unmatched: 6. CDR3 length: 13 amino acids. DNA for the CDR3: TGTGCCAGCAGCCACGAGACAGGGTACGAGCAGTACTTC. Amino acid sequence: CASSHETGYEQYF.

The chain joins TRBV10-3 to TRBJ1-1; D is ambiguous. V lost 3 bases and J lost 7, with 12 bases in between. This CDR3 has 13 residues. Germline loops: CDR1 ENHRY, CDR2 SYGVKD. The CDR3 sequence: CAISEGGQLEAFF. CDR3 DNA sequence: TGTGCCATCAGTGAAGGCGGGCAGCTTGAAGCTTTCTTT.

The rearrangement links TRBV10-3 to TRBJ1-5; possibly TRBD1 for D (6 bases). Per the germline V gene, CDR1 is ENHRY and CDR2 is SYGVKD. The CDR3 runs 14 residues. V shed 4 bases and J shed 9 bases, with 16 bases lying between them. CDR3 bases: TGTGCCATCAGTGCGGGACAACGGGTTGCGCCCCAGCATTTT. Encoded protein: CAISAGQRVAPQHF.

This clone was recorded a few times. The rearrangement uses TRBV6-4 and TRBJ2-1, with D perhaps matching TRBD2 (5 bases). The V end lost 0 bases, the J end lost 2 bases, and 8 bases lay between the germline ends. Germline assignment: CDR1 MRHNA and CDR2 SNTAGT. CDR3 length equals 15 residues. The CDR3 DNA reads as TGTGCCAGCAGTGACTCGAGGGCTACCTACAATGAGCAGTTCTTC. As protein: CASSDSRATYNEQFF.

The chain joins TRBV4-1 to TRBJ2-3; D gene uncertain. V shed 4 bases and J shed 3 bases, with 11 bases lying between them. The CDR3 length is 14 residues. Germline V CDR1 and CDR2: MGHRA, YSYEKL. The CDR3 region is CASSPSRWTDTQYF. The CDR3 region has the DNA TGCGCCAGCAGCCCCTCTCGGTGGACAGATACGCAGTATTTT.

This clone was detected a few times. V is TRBV2 and J is TRBJ1-5; no definite D call. The CDR3 spans 13 residues. V lost 7 bases and J lost 10, with 17 bases in between. Looked up from germline, CDR1 is SNHLY and CDR2 is FYNNEI. For the CDR3, the DNA is TGTGCCAGCAAGCCGGCCGCGCGGGGTCCCCAGCATTTT. Amino acid sequence: CASKPAARGPQHF.

This sequence joins TRBV2 and TRBJ1-2; TRBD1 might be the D (5 bases). Per the germline V gene, CDR1 is SNHLY and CDR2 is FYNNEI. The ends were cut back, 6 bases at V and 8 bases at J, with 16 bases in the middle. CDR3 length: 13 amino acids. The CDR3 protein is CASRGLPEQGYTF. CDR3 in DNA: TGTGCCAGCAGGGGACTGCCTGAGCAGGGCTACACCTTC.

The chain joins TRBV5-6 to TRBJ1-2, with 9 bases that match TRBD1. In germline, CDR1 is SGHDT, CDR2 YYEEEE. V dropped 4 bases and J dropped 4; count of bases not matched to a gene: 14. The CDR3 has 17 residues. The CDR3 DNA follows: TGTGCCAGCAGCGAACCAGGTACAGGGGGCAAAACCTATGGCTACACCTTC. Amino acids: CASSEPGTGGKTYGYTF.

CDR3 sequence reads: CSVTGTGNTGELFF. DNA for the CDR3: TGCAGCGTTACCGGGACAGGGAACACCGGGGAGCTGTTTTTT. The chain joins TRBV29-1 to TRBJ2-2, with TRBD1 matching over 8 bases. Germline V gives CDR1 SQVTM, CDR2 ANQGSEA. The CDR3 is 14 amino acids. V dropped 5 bases and J dropped 1; count of bases not matched to a gene: 3.

The sample holds a few counts of this clone. J is TRBJ2-6 and V is TRBV6-5; a possible D gene is TRBD2 (5 bases). CDR1 is MNHEY, CDR2 SVGAGI, per germline. The CDR3 runs 16 residues. Trimming cost V 0 bases and J 0 bases, with 6 bases left between them. The CDR3 nucleotides are TGTGCCAGCAGTTACTCGGCGGGCTCTGGGGCCAACGTCCTGACTTTC. Translation: CASSYSAGSGANVLTF.

The chain employs TRBV28 and TRBJ2-7, with TRBD1 as a possible D gene (5 bases). The CDR3 has 14 amino acids. CDR1 MDHEN and CDR2 SYDVKM come from the germline V gene. The V gene lost 7 bases and the J gene lost 2 bases, with 15 bases spanning the gap. The CDR3 region is CASTGQGFPYEQYF. The DNA for the CDR3 is TGTGCCAGCACTGGTCAGGGTTTTCCCTACGAGCAGTACTTC.

The chain joins TRBV30 to TRBJ2-1; TRBD2 aligns across 13 bases. This CDR3 is built from 16 residues. The ends lost 2 bases at V and 7 bases at J; junction bases unmatched: 8. CDR1 GTSNPN and CDR2 SVGIG come from the germline V gene (reference sequence). The CDR3 protein is CAWSRHRTSGSNEQFF. In nucleotides, the CDR3 is TGTGCCTGGAGTCGGCACAGGACTAGCGGGAGTAATGAGCAGTTCTTC.

The V and J genes are TRBV7-8 and TRBJ1-3, with a tentative D call TRBD1 (6 bases). Germline loops: CDR1 SGHVS, CDR2 FQNEAQ. Trimming pared 5 bases from V and 0 bases from J, leaving 20 bases between. This CDR3 is built from 18 residues. CDR3 sequence (DNA): TGTGCCAGCAGCACAGGGCTCAAAGAACCCTCCTCTGGAAACACCATATATTTT. Its translation is CASSTGLKEPSSGNTIYF. Filled out from reference TRBV7-8 and TRBJ1-3, the complete variable domain reads GAGVSQSPRYKVAKRGQDVALRCDPISGHVSLFWYQQALGQGPEFLTYFQNEAQLDKSGLPSDRFFAERPEGSVSTLKIQRTQQEDSAVYLCASSTGLKEPSSGNTIYFGEGSWLTVV.

This clone was seen a handful of times. The chain is built from TRBV28 and TRBJ2-7; 9 nucleotides line up with TRBD1. The CDR3 covers 15 residues. J was trimmed by 3 bases and V by 1 base; bases with no gene match: 4. The germline CDR1 and CDR2 sequences are MDHEN and SYDVKM. Here the CDR3 reads CASSLSGGQGYEQYF. The DNA for the CDR3 is TGTGCCAGCAGTTTATCCGGGGGACAGGGCTACGAGCAGTACTTC. Together with reference TRBV28 and TRBJ2-7, the CDR3 gives the full variable domain: DVKVTQSSRYLVKRTGEKVFLECVQDMDHENMFWYRQDPGLGLRLIYFSYDVKMKEKGDIPEGYSVSREKKERFSLILESASTNQTSMYLCASSLSGGQGYEQYFGPGTRLTVT.

This clone appeared a few times. The rearrangement uses TRBV25-1 and TRBJ2-7, with 9 bases that match TRBD2. The germline gives CDR1 MGHDK, CDR2 SYGVNS. This CDR3 contains 14 residues. With 3 bases clipped from V and 1 base from J, the junction kept 1 base outside the gene matches. The CDR3 sequence: CASSERGGSYEQYF. The DNA of the CDR3 is TGTGCCAGCAGTGAGCGGGGGGGGTCCTACGAGCAGTACTTC.

The chain recombines TRBV15 with TRBJ2-3; D ambiguous. V was trimmed by 0 bases and J by 7 bases, leaving 8 bases between them. This CDR3 region has 13 residues. Germline assignment: CDR1 LNHNV and CDR2 YYDKDF (reference sequence). CDR3 DNA: TGTGCCACCAGCAGAGATCCGGGTTATACGCAGTATTTT. It translates to CATSRDPGYTQYF.

The J gene is TRBJ2-1, the V gene TRBV9; 8 bases are a match to TRBD1. CDR3 length: 16 amino acids. The V and J ends lost 1 base and 4 bases, in that order; junction bases with no gene match: 7. Per germline, CDR1 SGDLS and CDR2 YYNGEE. The DNA of the CDR3 is TGTGCCAGCAGCGTATTATCAGGGGGCGCATACAATGAGCAGTTCTTC. Its protein product is CASSVLSGGAYNEQFF.

A few counts support this clone. The rearrangement links TRBV4-2 to TRBJ1-5, with a weak D call TRBD1 (5 bases). V was cut by 0 bases and J by 5 bases, with 8 bases left in between. This CDR3 contains 14 residues. Per the germline V gene, CDR1 is LGHNA and CDR2 is YNFKEQ. Here the CDR3 reads CASSQDRVDQPQHF. The CDR3 region has the DNA TGTGCCAGCAGCCAAGACAGGGTGGATCAGCCCCAGCATTTT.

The rearrangement links TRBV7-9 to TRBJ1-2; D is undetermined. V was clipped by 1 base and J by 0 bases, with 3 bases between them. The CDR3 runs to 13 residues. Germline CDR1 reads SEHNR; CDR2 reads FQNEAQ (reference sequence). CDR3 nucleotides: TGTGCCAGCAGCTTAGACTCTAACTATGGCTACACCTTC. It is translated as CASSLDSNYGYTF.

The rearrangement links TRBV9 to TRBJ1-4; 9 nucleotides agree with TRBD1. CDR1 and CDR2 from the germline V gene are SGDLS and YYNGEE. The CDR3 consists of 15 residues. J gave up 9 bases and V 4 bases, and 10 bases lay outside the gene matches. The CDR3 DNA sequence: TGTGCCAGCAGCATGGCCGGGACAGGGTCGAAAAAACTGTTTTTT. Translating gives CASSMAGTGSKKLFF.

This clone was seen a few times. The gene calls are TRBV9 and TRBJ1-1; weak D call: TRBD1 (6 bases). The ends were cut back, 3 bases at V and 7 bases at J, with 25 bases in the middle. Germline lookup yields CDR1 SGDLS and CDR2 YYNGEE. The CDR3 runs to 17 residues. CDR3 in DNA: TGTGCCAGCAGCGCCCTACACCTCACCCAGGTAGGGGGTGAAGCTTTCTTT. It specifies CASSALHLTQVGGEAFF. The variable domain in full, completed from reference TRBV9 and TRBJ1-1, reads DSGVTQTPKHLITATGQRVTLRCSPRSGDLSVYWYQQSLDQGLQFLIQYYNGEERAKGNILERFSAQQFPDLHSELNLSSLELGDSALYFCASSALHLTQVGGEAFFGQGTRLTVV.

The chain uses TRBV28 and TRBJ1-2; D is uncertain. This CDR3 has 13 residues. Germline V gene data show CDR1 as MDHEN and CDR2 as SYDVKM. V gave up 6 bases and J gave up 7 bases, with 15 bases separating them. The DNA for the CDR3 is TGTGCCAGCAGGGGCGGGCTCGCACGTGGCTACACCTTC. It codes for CASRGGLARGYTF.

This clone was picked up a small number of times. DNA of the CDR3: TGTGCCAGCACCCCAGGGGGTGGAGGGGAGACCCAGTACTTC. Translating it yields CASTPGGGGETQYF. The V gene is TRBV7-9, the J gene TRBJ2-5; the D gene is possibly TRBD1 (7 bases). With 7 bases removed from V and 5 bases from J, the gap between germline ends came to 17 bases. CDR3 length: 14 residues. In germline, CDR1 is SEHNR, CDR2 FQNEAQ (reference sequence).

This clone was seen only a few times. The chain has TRBV2 and TRBJ2-5; 9 positions match TRBD1. Germline trimming cut 9 bases from V and 2 bases from J; bases unmatched to any gene: 10. The CDR3 totals 15 residues. Germline CDR1 and CDR2: SNHLY and FYNNEI. CDR3 region: CARESDRGKQETQYF. As DNA, the CDR3 is TGTGCCAGGGAGTCGGACAGGGGAAAACAAGAGACCCAGTACTTC.